A single TCR beta chain is shown here with its context. Its cognate antigen is unknown. Treatment described: oral pan-JAK inhibitor, 5-10 mg twice daily. The sample comes from a study of CD8+ T cells in alopecia areata. General study points: With one nonresponder, baseline CD8+ expansion's link to response remains uncertain.

Extracted from the samples, RNA was reverse transcribed into cDNA to serve as the sequencing template. Produced via immunoSEQ multiplex PCR; TCRdb's table is partial and in-frame only. This sample has around 140,000 clones, with nearly 55% found just once. This specimen was CD8+ T cells sorted from blood, taken at week 4, from a patient treated with tofacitinib. The sequence was obtained from a human donor with alopecia areata.

CDR3 loop: CASSLPGTAYGYTF. The CDR3 region has the DNA TGCGCCAGCAGCCTCCCAGGGACGGCCTATGGCTACACCTTC. The rearrangement uses TRBV4-1 and TRBJ1-2; possibly TRBD1 for D (5 bases). CDR3 length: 14 residues. CDR1 and CDR2 from the germline V gene are MGHRA and YSYEKL. Trimming pared 4 bases from V and 4 bases from J, leaving 13 bases between.